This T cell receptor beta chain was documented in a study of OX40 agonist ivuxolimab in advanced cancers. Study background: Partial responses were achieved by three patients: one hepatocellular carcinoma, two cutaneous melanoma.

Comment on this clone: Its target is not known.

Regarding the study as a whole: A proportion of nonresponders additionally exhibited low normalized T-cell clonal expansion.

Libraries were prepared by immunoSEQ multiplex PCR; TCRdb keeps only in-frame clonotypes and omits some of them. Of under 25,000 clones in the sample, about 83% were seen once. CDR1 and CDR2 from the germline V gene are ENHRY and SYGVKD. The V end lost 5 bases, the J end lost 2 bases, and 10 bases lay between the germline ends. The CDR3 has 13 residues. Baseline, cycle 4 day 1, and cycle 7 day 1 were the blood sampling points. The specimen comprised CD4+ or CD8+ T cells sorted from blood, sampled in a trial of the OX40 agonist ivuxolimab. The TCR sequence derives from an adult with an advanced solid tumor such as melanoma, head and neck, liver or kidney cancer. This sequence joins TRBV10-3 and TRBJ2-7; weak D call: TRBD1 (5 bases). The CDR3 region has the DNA TGTGCCATCAGTATGGACACAGCCTACGAGCAGTACTTC. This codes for CAISMDTAYEQYF.